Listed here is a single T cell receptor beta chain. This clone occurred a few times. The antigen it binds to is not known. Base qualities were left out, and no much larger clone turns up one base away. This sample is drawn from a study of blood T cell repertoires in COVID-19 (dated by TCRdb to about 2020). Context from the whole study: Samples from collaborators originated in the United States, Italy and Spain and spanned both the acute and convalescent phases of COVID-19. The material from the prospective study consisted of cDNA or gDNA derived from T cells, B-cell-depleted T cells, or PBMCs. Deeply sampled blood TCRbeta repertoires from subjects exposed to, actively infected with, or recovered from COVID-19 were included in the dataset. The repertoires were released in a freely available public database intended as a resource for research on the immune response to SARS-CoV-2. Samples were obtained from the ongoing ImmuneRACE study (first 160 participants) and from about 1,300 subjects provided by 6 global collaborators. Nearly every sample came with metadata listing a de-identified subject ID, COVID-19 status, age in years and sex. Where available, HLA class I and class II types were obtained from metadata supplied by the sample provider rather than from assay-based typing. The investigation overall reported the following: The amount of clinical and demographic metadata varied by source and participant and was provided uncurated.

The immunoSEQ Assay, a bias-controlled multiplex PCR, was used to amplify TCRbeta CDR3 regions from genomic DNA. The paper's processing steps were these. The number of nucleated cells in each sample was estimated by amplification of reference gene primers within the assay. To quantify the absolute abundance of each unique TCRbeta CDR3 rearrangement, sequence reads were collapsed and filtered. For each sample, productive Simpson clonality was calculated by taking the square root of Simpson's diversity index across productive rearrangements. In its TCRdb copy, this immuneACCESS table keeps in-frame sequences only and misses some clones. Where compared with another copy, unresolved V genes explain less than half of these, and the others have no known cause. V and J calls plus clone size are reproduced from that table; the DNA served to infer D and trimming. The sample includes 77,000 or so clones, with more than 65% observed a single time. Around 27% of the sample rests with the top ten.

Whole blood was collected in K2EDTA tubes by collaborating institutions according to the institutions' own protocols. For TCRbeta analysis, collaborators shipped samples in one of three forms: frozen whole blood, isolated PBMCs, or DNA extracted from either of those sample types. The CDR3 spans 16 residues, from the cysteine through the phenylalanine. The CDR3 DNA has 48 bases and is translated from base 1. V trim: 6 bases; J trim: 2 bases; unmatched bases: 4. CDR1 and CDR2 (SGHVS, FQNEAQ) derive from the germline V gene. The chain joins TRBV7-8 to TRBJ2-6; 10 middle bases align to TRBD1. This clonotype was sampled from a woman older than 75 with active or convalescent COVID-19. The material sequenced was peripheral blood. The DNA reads TGTGCCAGCAGTTTGACAGGGGGCGCTGGGGCCAACGTCCTGACTTTC. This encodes CASSLTGGAGANVLTF.